Listed below are T cell receptor beta chains from one sample, sequenced in a study of T cells after yellow fever vaccination. TCRdb re-called the 5' RACE reads with MiXCR, one entry per CDR3 protein. Among approximately 160,000 distinct CDR3 sequences, 9.3% were seen once, and the ten largest hold under 40%. The sequencing used CD8+ T cells sorted from PBMCs, collected 45 days after the yellow fever booster vaccination. The source is a man aged 18 to 29 who received the YFV17D yellow fever vaccine. CDR3s include the opening cysteine and the closing phenylalanine or tryptophan. D genes are given only for firm matches. The size field is filled for only some rows; it gives once, few, many or a size class.

.,TRBV24-1,many,TRBJ2-1,TGTGCCACCAGTGAGTCCGGGACTGGATCCTACAATGAGCAGTTCTTC,CATSESGTGSYNEQFF
.,TRBV11-2,few,TRBJ1-5,TGTGCCAGCAGCCCGGCTGACAGTCAGCCCCAGCATTTT,CASSPADSQPQHF
.,TRBV12-3/TRBV12-4,.,TRBJ2-4,TGTGCCAGCACGGGGGCGAGGGGCATTCAGTACTTC,CASTGARGIQYF
.,TRBV29-1,few,TRBJ2-1,TGCAGCGTCGAAGGTAATGAGCAGTTCTTC,CSVEGNEQFF
.,TRBV7-9,few,TRBJ2-7,TGTGCCAGCAGCCCGTGGGACATCTTTGAGCAGTACTTC,CASSPWDIFEQYF
.,TRBV4-2,.,TRBJ1-2,TGTGCCAGCAGCCAAGGTACCGAGAACTATGGCTACACCTTC,CASSQGTENYGYTF
.,TRBV2,few,TRBJ2-5,TGTGCCAGCAGGGCCCGGGACTGGAAAGAGACCCAGTACTTC,CASRARDWKETQYF
.,TRBV7-8,few,TRBJ1-6,TGTGCCAGCAGCAATACCAAGACAGAGAGCTCCTATAATTCACCCCTCCACTTT,CASSNTKTESSYNSPLHF
.,TRBV19,.,TRBJ1-5,TGTGCCAGTTCTCCCCCGGGGGCAACGGGCAATCAGCCCCAGCATTTT,CASSPPGATGNQPQHF
.,TRBV4-1,.,TRBJ2-5,TGCGCCAGCAGCCAAGCCGAGACCCAGTACTTC,CASSQAETQYF
TRBD2,TRBV12-3/TRBV12-4,few,TRBJ2-1,TGTGCCAGCAGACCCGGGACTAGCGGGGGGTCCTACAATGAGCAGTTCTTC,CASRPGTSGGSYNEQFF
.,TRBV11-1,.,TRBJ1-1,TGTGCCAGCAGCACCAGGCCCAGTACTGAAGCTTTCTTT,CASSTRPSTEAFF
TRBD2,TRBV5-6,.,TRBJ2-1,TGTGCCAGCAGCTTGGGTCGGACTAGCCGAACCAATGAGCAGTTCTTC,CASSLGRTSRTNEQFF
.,TRBV12-3/TRBV12-4,large,TRBJ1-2,TGTGCCAGCAGCCAAAACCCCCCCGGTGGCTACACCTTC,CASSQNPPGGYTF
.,TRBV2,.,TRBJ2-4,TGTGCCAGCAGTGATTGGCAAAACATTCAGTACTTC,CASSDWQNIQYF
TRBD1,TRBV27,few,TRBJ2-3,TGTGCCAGCACCCCCGGGACACAGGGGGGTGATACGCAGTATTTT,CASTPGTQGGDTQYF
.,TRBV12-3/TRBV12-4,few,TRBJ2-5,TGTGCCAGCAGCCCAGAGACTACCCCACAGTACTTC,CASSPETTPQYF
TRBD1,TRBV19,.,TRBJ2-1,TGTGCCAGTAGTATAGGGGGCTCGGACAGGGTCTACAATGAGCAGTTCTTC,CASSIGGSDRVYNEQFF
TRBD1,TRBV18,few,TRBJ1-6,TGTGCCAGCTCACCCCGGCAGGGGGTCTATAATTCACCCCTCCACTTT,CASSPRQGVYNSPLHF
TRBD1,TRBV9,few,TRBJ2-7,TGTGCCAGCAGCGTAGATCTCGGACAGGGACCCTCCTACGAGCAGTACTTC,CASSVDLGQGPSYEQYF
.,TRBV10-2,.,TRBJ2-3,TGCGCCAGCAGTGATACCGGGGGCACAGATACGCAGTATTTT,CASSDTGGTDTQYF
.,TRBV14,.,TRBJ2-4,TGTGCCAGCAGCCAAGATCCCGCAACTCTAGCCAAAAACATTCAGTACTTC,CASSQDPATLAKNIQYF
.,TRBV14,few,TRBJ2-7,TGTGCCAGCAGCCAAGATATGGGGCTGGGGCAAAACGAGCAGTACTTC,CASSQDMGLGQNEQYF
.,TRBV4-1,few,TRBJ2-1,TGCGCCAGCAGCGGTCCTAACAATGAGCAGTTCTTC,CASSGPNNEQFF
.,TRBV12-3/TRBV12-4,many,TRBJ2-1,TGTGCCAGTATATCGGGTTTAAGGGGCGATGAGCAGTTCTTC,CASISGLRGDEQFF
TRBD2,TRBV20-1,.,TRBJ2-3,TGCAGTGGTCTAGCGGGGGGTGCGGATACGCAGTATTTT,CSGLAGGADTQYF
.,TRBV13,few,TRBJ2-1,TGTGCCAGCAGCGGAGTCGCTGGACCCAATGAGCAGTTCTTC,CASSGVAGPNEQFF
TRBD2,TRBV28,few,TRBJ2-3,TGTGCCAGCAGTTTCACCGGGACTAGGGCCTTCACAGATACGCAGTATTTT,CASSFTGTRAFTDTQYF
.,TRBV5-6,.,TRBJ2-2,TGTGCCAGCGGAGACCAGGCGGACCTAAACACCGGGGAGCTGTTTTTT,CASGDQADLNTGELFF
.,TRBV11-2,.,TRBJ1-3,TGTGCCAGCAGCTTAGGCCCGCAGGGAGGTGGAAACACCATATATTTT,CASSLGPQGGGNTIYF
TRBD2,TRBV6-2/TRBV6-3,.,TRBJ2-7,TGTGCCAGCAGTTACTCTCCTAGCGGCTCCTACGAGCAGTACTTC,CASSYSPSGSYEQYF
.,TRBV3-1,few,TRBJ2-2,TGTGCCAGCAGCCCTCTGAGGGGGGGCACCGGGGAGCTGTTTTTT,CASSPLRGGTGELFF
TRBD1,TRBV29-1,few,TRBJ2-3,TGCAGCGTTGACGGGACAGGCGGGACAGATACGCAGTATTTT,CSVDGTGGTDTQYF
TRBD1,TRBV27,.,TRBJ2-1,TGTGCCAGCAACCTCCGGGACAGCTCCTACAATGAGCAGTTCTTC,CASNLRDSSYNEQFF
.,TRBV30,few,TRBJ2-4,TGTGCCTGGAGTGTTAAGGGGTACATTCAGTACTTC,CAWSVKGYIQYF
.,TRBV11-2,few,TRBJ1-6,TGTGCCAGCAGCTTAACAGCACTAAATTCACCCCTCCACTTT,CASSLTALNSPLHF
.,TRBV6-2/TRBV6-3,.,TRBJ2-3,TGTGCCAGCAGTTGGGGCAGGGAAACAGATACGCAGTATTTT,CASSWGRETDTQYF
TRBD2,TRBV29-1,.,TRBJ2-5,TGCAGCTCCGATCTAGCGGGGGAAGAGACCCAGTACTTC,CSSDLAGEETQYF
.,TRBV19,few,TRBJ2-1,TGTGCCAGTAGATCAGGGGTAGGTGAGCAGTTCTTC,CASRSGVGEQFF
.,TRBV18,few,TRBJ1-2,TGTGCCAGCTCGACATCCGGACAGCCTTTCTATGGCTACACCTTC,CASSTSGQPFYGYTF
.,TRBV10-2,.,TRBJ2-7,TGCGCCAGCGCAGAGGGCTACGAGCAGTACTTC,CASAEGYEQYF
TRBD2,TRBV12-3/TRBV12-4,.,TRBJ2-1,TGTGCCAGCAGGTACCGGATTATCGGGGGGGTCAGTGAGCAGTTCTTC,CASRYRIIGGVSEQFF
TRBD2,TRBV6-5,.,TRBJ2-3,TGTGCCAGCAGTGTAGTAGCGGGGGTTACAGATACGCAGTATTTT,CASSVVAGVTDTQYF
.,TRBV12-3/TRBV12-4,many,TRBJ2-5,TGTGCCAGCAGTTTCTGGCCGCCCAGGGCAGAGACCCAGTACTTC,CASSFWPPRAETQYF
TRBD1,TRBV13,few,TRBJ2-3,TGTGCCAGCAGCCCTCGGACAGGGGGTGCCACAGATACGCAGTATTTT,CASSPRTGGATDTQYF
.,TRBV7-2,many,TRBJ2-5,TGTGCCAGCAGCTTAGCTGCCAGGGTGGAGACCCAGTACTTC,CASSLAARVETQYF